Presented here are 10 T cell receptor beta chains from one specimen sequenced in a study of T cells in Graves' hyperthyroidism and ophthalmopathy. RNA transcripts yielded amplified TCR beta CDR3 regions. With the HTBI primer set, the TCR CDR3 went through a first round of RT-PCR. TCRdb re-derived calls from the multiplex PCR reads in MiXCR, one entry per CDR3 protein. The sample shows 300,000 to 450,000 distinct CDR3 sequences, around 14% of them seen only once. The sequencing sample was made of blood. The receptors were gathered from a woman aged 60-70 years with Graves' hyperthyroidism.

The chain links TRBV24-1 to TRBJ2-7; D is unclear. Germline V CDR1 and CDR2: KGHDR, SFDVKD. V dropped 0 bases and J dropped 2 bases, with 13 bases sitting between them. The CDR3 has 16 residues. CDR3 sequence: CATSDLGHTSTYEQYF. The CDR3 nucleotides are TGTGCCACCAGTGATTTGGGGCACACCTCGACCTACGAGCAGTACTTC.

This clonotype has more than one count but fewer than ten. The J gene is TRBJ2-3, the V gene TRBV4-2; D is unresolved. There are 13 residues in the CDR3. The germline V gene has CDR1 LGHNA and CDR2 YNFKEQ. V was clipped by 1 base and J by 3 bases, with 5 bases between them. This CDR3 reads CASSQVWTDTQYF. CDR3 DNA sequence: TGTGCCAGCAGCCAAGTGTGGACAGATACGCAGTATTTT.

The table lists this clonotype with many counts. The chain is built from TRBV12-3 or TRBV12-4 and TRBJ1-2; 9 bases line up with TRBD1. With V trimmed by 3 bases and J by 13 bases, 9 bases remained unmatched. The CDR3 has 13 residues. CDR3 DNA: TGTGCCAGCAGTTTCGGGCAAGGACAGGGGTCCACCTTC. It specifies CASSFGQGQGSTF.

This clonotype was seen repeatedly, ten times or more. The rearrangement uses TRBV12-3 or TRBV12-4 and TRBJ1-4; perhaps TRBD1 as D (5 bases). V lost 6 bases to trimming and J lost 4 bases, with 15 bases between them. This CDR3 is built from 15 residues. The CDR3 here is CASSPDSKYNEKLFF. The CDR3 bases are TGTGCCAGCAGCCCCGACAGCAAGTATAATGAAAAACTGTTTTTT.

The chain recombines TRBV9 with TRBJ2-1; D is uncertain. Germline assignment: CDR1 SGDLS and CDR2 YYNGEE. Trimming pared 0 bases from V and 0 bases from J, leaving 10 bases between. The CDR3 contains 16 residues. The CDR3 reads CASSVGRTSSYNEQFF. The DNA for the CDR3 is TGTGCCAGCAGCGTAGGGCGGACCAGCTCCTACAATGAGCAGTTCTTC.

In its sample, this clonotype was seen many times. The chain employs TRBV12-3 or TRBV12-4 and TRBJ1-2, with D unclear. This CDR3 has 15 amino acids. The V end was cut by 3 bases, the J end by 3 bases, with 14 bases between. Here the CDR3 reads CASSFDGVMDYGYTF. CDR3 nucleotides: TGTGCCAGCAGTTTTGATGGGGTAATGGACTATGGCTACACCTTC.

This clonotype was picked up many times. V is TRBV12-3 or TRBV12-4 and J is TRBJ2-7, with 7 bases matching TRBD2. The length of the CDR3 is 15 residues. Trimming took 4 bases from V and 3 from J; bases not matched to a gene: 9. CDR3 sequence reads: CASSSLLAGRYEQYF. In nucleotides, the CDR3 is TGTGCCAGCAGTTCCCTTTTAGCGGGTCGCTACGAGCAGTACTTC.

For this clonotype: This may arise from a read error, as a much more abundant clone is one base away. The V gene is TRBV29-1, the J gene TRBJ2-1; D remains unclear. The last part of the DNA fits TRBJ2-7 better; the J call may be wrong. The CDR3 length is 14 residues. Germline CDR1 and CDR2: SQVTM and ANQGSEA. This chain's CDR3 is CSVEVGGSYNEQYF. The CDR3 DNA follows: TGCAGCGTTGAAGTTGGTGGGTCCTACAATGAGCAGTACTTC.

Only a few counts were recorded for this clonotype. A much larger clone sits a single nucleotide away, making a read error possible. The chain is built from TRBV27 and TRBJ2-3; 7 nucleotides agree with TRBD2. Germline CDR1 and CDR2: MNHEY and SMNVEV (reference sequence). This CDR3 has 17 residues. In nucleotides, the CDR3 is TGTGCCAGCGGTTTAAGGTGGTTGGGACTACTCACAGATACGCAGTATTTT. Translated: CASGLRWLGLLTDTQYF.

As regards this clonotype: The junction shows a germline mismatch at one end, possibly a read error. V usage is TRBV20-1 and J usage is TRBJ1-3; D is unclear. Germline V gene sequence: CDR1 DFQATT, CDR2 SNEGSKA (reference sequence). CDR3 length: 15 amino acids. The CDR3 sequence is CNARVPGKDGNTIYF. Written as DNA, the CDR3 is TGCAATGCTAGAGTCCCAGGAAAGGATGGAAACACCATATATTTT.